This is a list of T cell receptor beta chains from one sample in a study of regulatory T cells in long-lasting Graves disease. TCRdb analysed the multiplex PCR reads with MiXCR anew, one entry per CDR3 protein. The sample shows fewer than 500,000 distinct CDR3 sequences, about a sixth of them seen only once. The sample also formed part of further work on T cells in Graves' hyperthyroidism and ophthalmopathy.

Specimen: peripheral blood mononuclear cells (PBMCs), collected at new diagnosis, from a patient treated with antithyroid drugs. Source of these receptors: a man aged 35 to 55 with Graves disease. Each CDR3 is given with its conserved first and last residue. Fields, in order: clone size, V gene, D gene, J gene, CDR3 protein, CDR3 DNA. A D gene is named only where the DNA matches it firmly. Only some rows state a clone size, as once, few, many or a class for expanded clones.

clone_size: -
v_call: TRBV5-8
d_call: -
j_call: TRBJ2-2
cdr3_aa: CASSPTVNTGELFF
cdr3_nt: TGTGCCAGCAGCCCGACGGTGAACACCGGGGAGCTGTTTTTT

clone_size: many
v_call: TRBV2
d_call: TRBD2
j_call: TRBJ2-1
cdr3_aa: CASSETGSGRVEQFF
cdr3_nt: TGTGCCAGCAGTGAAACTGGTAGCGGGAGGGTTGAGCAGTTCTTC

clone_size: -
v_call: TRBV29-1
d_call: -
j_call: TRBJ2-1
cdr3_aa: CSAIFEGEQFF
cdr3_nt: TGCAGCGCCATTTTTGAGGGTGAGCAGTTCTTC

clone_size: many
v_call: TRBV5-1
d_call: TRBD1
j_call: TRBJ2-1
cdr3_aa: CASSLGRGQKHPNEQFF
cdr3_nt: TGCGCCAGCAGCTTGGGTAGGGGACAGAAACACCCCAATGAGCAGTTCTTC

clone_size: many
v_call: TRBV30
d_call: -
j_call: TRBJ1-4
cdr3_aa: CAWRPKKGFNEKLFF
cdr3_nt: TGTGCCTGGAGACCGAAAAAAGGTTTTAATGAAAAACTGTTTTTT

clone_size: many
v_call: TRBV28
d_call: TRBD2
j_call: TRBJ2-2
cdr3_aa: CASSLEAGATGELFF
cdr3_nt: TGTGCCAGCAGCCTCGAAGCGGGAGCCACCGGGGAGCTGTTTTTT

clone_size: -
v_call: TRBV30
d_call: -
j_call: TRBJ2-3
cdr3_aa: CAWSVLDSIWGTQYF
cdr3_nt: TGTGCCTGGAGTGTACTGGACTCCATTTGGGGTACGCAGTATTTT

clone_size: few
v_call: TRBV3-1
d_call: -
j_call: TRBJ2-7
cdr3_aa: CASSLSTGFEQYF
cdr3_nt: TGTGCCAGCAGCCTCTCTACAGGGTTCGAGCAGTACTTC

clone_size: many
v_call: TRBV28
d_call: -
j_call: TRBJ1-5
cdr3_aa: CASSLMEYGNQPQHF
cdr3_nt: TGTGCCAGCAGCCTCATGGAGTATGGCAATCAGCCCCAGCATTTT

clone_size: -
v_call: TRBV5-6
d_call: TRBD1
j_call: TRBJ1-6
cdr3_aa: CASSAGTGGPNSPLHF
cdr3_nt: TGTGCCAGCAGCGCCGGGACAGGTGGCCCTAATTCACCCCTCCACTTT